This T cell receptor (beta chain) was recorded in a study of blood T cell repertoires in COVID-19. Sequencing used immunoSEQ multiplex PCR; TCRdb keeps in-frame clones, though not all of them. The repertoire consists of approximately 220,000 clones, with around 89% occurring once and the leading ten covering just over 2.5%. Ages ranged from about 18 to 90 years, with residence in 24 US areas. On this clone: The sample carries other DNA sequences with the same CDR3.

The sequence came from a young woman who had recovered from COVID-19. The sequencing sample was made of PBMCs or T cells enriched from blood (not recorded which).

DNA for the CDR3: TGTGCCAGCAGTTACTCGGAGAACTATGGCTACACCTTC. Translation gives CASSYSENYGYTF. The chain carries TRBV6-5 and TRBJ1-2; D is unclear. V shed 0 bases and J shed 2 bases, with 4 bases lying between them. Germline CDR1 is MNHEY and CDR2 is SVGAGI. The CDR3 is made up of 13 amino acids.